This T cell receptor (beta chain) appears in the sequencing data of a study of metastatic and nonmetastatic thyroid tumors. Study overall: A comparison of repertoires was made across blood and tumor or nodule tissue from malignant and benign thyroid patients. Study conclusions and caveats: Across blood and tumor, TCR beta diversity in malignant thyroid tumors was reportedly significantly higher than in benign nodules.

Methods used by the authors: A papillary thyroid cancer distant-metastasis classifier was built from CDR3 differences across clinicopathological groups. TCRdb called clones again from the PCR reads with MiXCR. The V and J calls follow TCRdb's processing rather than the paper's. The table includes roughly 44,000 clones, roughly 24% detected once. Thyroid surgery had not been preceded by any treatment in any patient. Germline V CDR1 and CDR2: SGHRS, YFSETQ. The V and J ends lost 3 bases and 0 bases respectively, with 9 bases between them. This CDR3 region has 15 residues. As regards this clone: Its antigen is currently unknown.

The sequence came from a female donor with papillary thyroid cancer or a benign thyroid nodule (not recorded which). Some clones in this sample may be carry-over from other donors' samples. Sequenced input: tumor tissue. The chain recombines TRBV5-1 with TRBJ1-4, with a possible D match to TRBD1 (6 bases). CDR3 loop: CASSWTDPTNEKLFF. CDR3 DNA: TGCGCCAGCAGCTGGACAGATCCAACTAATGAAAAACTGTTTTTT.